This T cell receptor (beta chain) was recovered during a study of identifying expanded T cells in peripheral blood. The V gene lost 0 bases and the J gene lost 3 bases, with 3 bases spanning the gap. There are 12 residues in the CDR3. Germline V CDR1 and CDR2: SGHAT, FQNNGV. Concerning this clone: Distinct nucleotide sequences in the sample also encode this CDR3.

Repertoires were generated with immunoSEQ multiplex PCR, while TCRdb's copy carries only in-frame clones and drops some. This sample yields over 90,000 clones, of which roughly 86% are seen a single time; approximately 5% belongs to the top ten. This clonotype originated in a person aged 18 to 75 in good health. This chain uses TRBV11-2 with TRBJ2-7; the D is unclear. Material for sequencing was blood. CDR3 sequence: CASSLDGYEQYF. CDR3 in DNA: TGTGCCAGCAGCTTAGATGGCTACGAGCAGTACTTC. Complete variable domain (other parts from reference TRBV11-2 and TRBJ2-7): EAGVAQSPRYKIIEKRQSVAFWCNPISGHATLYWYQQILGQGPKLLIQFQNNGVVDDSQLPKDRFSAERLKGVDSTLKIQPAKLEDSAVYLCASSLDGYEQYFGPGTRLTVT.